This is a list of T cell receptor beta chains from one sample in a study of T cell repertoires in cytomegalovirus infection. Antigens of these TCRs are unknown. TCRdb reprocessed the reads via MiXCR and lists one record per CDR3 protein. The data contain fewer than 30,000 distinct CDR3 sequences, under 25% of them singletons. Sequencing used CD8+ T cells from cultured PBMCs, obtained from culture after CMV antigen stimulation. The receptors were sampled from a human donor in good health (CMV status not recorded). Some clones in this sample may be carry-over from other donors' samples. Each CDR3 is given with its conserved first and last residue. Fields, in order: J gene, V gene, CDR3 protein.

TRBJ2-7 TRBV5-6 CASSRPGTSPLEQYF
TRBJ2-7 TRBV7-9 CASSSDGYWEYF
TRBJ1-1 TRBV2 CASSEARGFVTEAFF
TRBJ2-2 TRBV19 CASSIAGSGVGGELFF
TRBJ2-7 TRBV6-8 CASSYLAASDEQYF
TRBJ2-1 TRBV24-1 CATSDLRQGARNEQFF
TRBJ1-5 TRBV7-2 CASSLGVAPIEPQHF
TRBJ1-3 TRBV3-1 CASSQDHGTGNTIYF
TRBJ2-6 TRBV4-1 CASSQDIRGTGANVLTF
TRBJ2-3 TRBV6-5 CASSYNPGAGTDTQYF
TRBJ1-5 TRBV6-2/TRBV6-3 CASSPDRFYSNQPQHF
TRBJ2-5 TRBV7-9 CASSSERRTVNIQETQYF
TRBJ2-7 TRBV7-8 CASSPTEGLAGVPTIYEQYF
TRBJ1-6 TRBV6-1 CASKPQDWGINSPLHF
TRBJ2-1 TRBV20-1 CSAPGMVAGIYNEQFF
TRBJ2-5 TRBV27 CASSSRTGETQYF
TRBJ1-3 TRBV27 CASSSGTGFGNTIYF
TRBJ2-6 TRBV5-4 CASSPGGTGANVLTF
TRBJ1-1 TRBV4-1 CASSHKPGALNTEAFF
TRBJ2-7 TRBV10-3 CAISEGEGGSYEQYF
TRBJ2-7 TRBV2 CAGGQGSHEQYF
TRBJ2-3 TRBV7-9 CASSPPRTGARTDTQYF
TRBJ1-2 TRBV5-6 CASSLDARSYGYTF
TRBJ2-5 TRBV7-2 CASSLGIGRETQYF
TRBJ2-1 TRBV6-2/TRBV6-3 CASSPFQGTGNEQFF
TRBJ2-7 TRBV10-3 CAISPEDRSSYEQYF
TRBJ1-5 TRBV20-1 CSARIGISNQPQHF
TRBJ1-2 TRBV6-1 CASRNLLPGTTGGDYGYTF
TRBJ2-2 TRBV23-1 CASPSRGAPGELFF
TRBJ2-7 TRBV20-1 CSARVGLAGSSSYEQYF
TRBJ2-4 TRBV7-9 CASSRDRGVAKNIQYF
TRBJ1-6 TRBV6-1 CASSLGGAYDGSPLHF
TRBJ2-3 TRBV7-2 CASSLGGADTQYF
TRBJ1-4 TRBV28 CASTLGDGRYNEKLFF
TRBJ2-7 TRBV11-2 CASSPGGAEQYF
TRBJ1-3 TRBV7-8 CASSGLGQAGGSGNTIYF
TRBJ2-5 TRBV10-3 CAISESTLTLQETQYF
TRBJ2-3 TRBV5-6 CASSRGQGKADTQYF
TRBJ1-1 TRBV6-5 CASSYLTDTEAFF
TRBJ2-5 TRBV7-2 CASSSGTSGGGMTQYF
TRBJ2-7 TRBV6-1 CASSEETGSSYEQYF
TRBJ1-5 TRBV20-1 CSVLDSFSNQPQHF
TRBJ1-4 TRBV6-1 CASLRRLLPEKLFF
TRBJ2-2 TRBV5-5 CASSLVLTGALETGELFF
TRBJ1-6 TRBV4-2 CASSQKHPGGSYNSPLHF
TRBJ2-7 TRBV6-2/TRBV6-3 CASNEGAESYEQYF
TRBJ1-6 TRBV5-4 CASSSRAGLSPLHF
TRBJ2-3 TRBV7-9 CASSFAGAGDTQYF
TRBJ1-1 TRBV6-5 CASSPLFNSLENTEAFF